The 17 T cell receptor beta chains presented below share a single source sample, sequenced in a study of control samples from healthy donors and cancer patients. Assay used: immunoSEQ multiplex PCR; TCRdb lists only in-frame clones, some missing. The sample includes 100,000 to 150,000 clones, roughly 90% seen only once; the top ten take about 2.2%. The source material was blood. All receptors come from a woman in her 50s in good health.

CDR3 in amino acids: CASSQTTDTYEQYF. Written as DNA, the CDR3 is TGTGCCAGCAGCCAAACCACTGATACCTACGAGCAGTACTTC. The chain combines TRBV4-2 with TRBJ2-7; no definite D call. The CDR3 has 14 residues. V lost 2 bases and J 2 bases, leaving 10 bases between the germline ends. Germline lookup yields CDR1 LGHNA and CDR2 YNFKEQ.

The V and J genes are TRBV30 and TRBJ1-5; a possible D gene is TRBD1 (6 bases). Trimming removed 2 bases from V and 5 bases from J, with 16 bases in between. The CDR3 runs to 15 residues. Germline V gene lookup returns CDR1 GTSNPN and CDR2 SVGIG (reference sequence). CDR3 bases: TGTGCCTGGAGTATCCCCGACAGGCGTGATCAGCCCCAGCATTTT. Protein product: CAWSIPDRRDQPQHF.

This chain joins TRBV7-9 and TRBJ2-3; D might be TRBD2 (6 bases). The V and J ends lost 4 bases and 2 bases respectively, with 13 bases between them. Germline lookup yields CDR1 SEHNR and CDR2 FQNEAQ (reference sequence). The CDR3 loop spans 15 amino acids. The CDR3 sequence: CASSSGLLTTDTQYF. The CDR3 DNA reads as TGTGCCAGCAGCTCGGGACTCCTTACCACAGATACGCAGTATTTT.

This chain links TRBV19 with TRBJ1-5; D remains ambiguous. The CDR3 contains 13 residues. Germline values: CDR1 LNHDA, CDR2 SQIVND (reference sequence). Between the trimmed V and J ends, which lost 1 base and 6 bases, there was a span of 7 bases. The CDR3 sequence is CASSIGGPQPQHF. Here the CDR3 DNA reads TGTGCCAGTAGTATAGGCGGACCTCAGCCCCAGCATTTT.

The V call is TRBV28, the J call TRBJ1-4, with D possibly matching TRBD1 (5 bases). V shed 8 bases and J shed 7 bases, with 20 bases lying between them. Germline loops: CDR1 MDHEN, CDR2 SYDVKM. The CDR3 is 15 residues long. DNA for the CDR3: TGTGCCAGCCGACGCCCAGGGTCTTACCGTGAAAAACTGTTTTTT. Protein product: CASRRPGSYREKLFF.

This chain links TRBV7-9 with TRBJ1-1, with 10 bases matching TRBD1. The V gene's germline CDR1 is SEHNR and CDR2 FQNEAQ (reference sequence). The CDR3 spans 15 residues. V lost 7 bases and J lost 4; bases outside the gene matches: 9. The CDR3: CASNGDRGSGTEAFF. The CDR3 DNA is TGTGCCAGCAATGGGGACAGGGGTTCGGGCACTGAAGCTTTCTTT.

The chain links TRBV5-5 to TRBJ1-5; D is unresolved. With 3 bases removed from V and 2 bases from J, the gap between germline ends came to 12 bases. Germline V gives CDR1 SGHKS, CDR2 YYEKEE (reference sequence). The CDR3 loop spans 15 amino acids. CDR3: CASSWRSQGNQPQHF. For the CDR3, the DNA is TGTGCCAGCAGCTGGAGGTCTCAAGGCAATCAGCCCCAGCATTTT.

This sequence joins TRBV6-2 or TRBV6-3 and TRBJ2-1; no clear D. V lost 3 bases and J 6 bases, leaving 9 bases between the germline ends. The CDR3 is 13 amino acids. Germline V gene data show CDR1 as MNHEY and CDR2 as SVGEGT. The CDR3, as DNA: TGTGCCAGCAGTTATTTGGGCCTCAATGAGCAGTTCTTC. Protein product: CASSYLGLNEQFF.

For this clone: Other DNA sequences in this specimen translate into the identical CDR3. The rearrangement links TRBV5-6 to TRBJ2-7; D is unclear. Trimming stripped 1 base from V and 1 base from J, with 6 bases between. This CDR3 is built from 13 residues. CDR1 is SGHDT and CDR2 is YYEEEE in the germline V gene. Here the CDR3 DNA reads TGTGCCAGCAGCTTGCGAGGTTCCTACGAGCAGTACTTC. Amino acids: CASSLRGSYEQYF.

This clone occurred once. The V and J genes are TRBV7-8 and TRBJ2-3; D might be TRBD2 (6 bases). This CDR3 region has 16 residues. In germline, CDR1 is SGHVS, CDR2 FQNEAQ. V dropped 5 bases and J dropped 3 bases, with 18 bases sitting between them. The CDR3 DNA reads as TGTGCCAGCAGCGCCAGGCCAGCGGGCTCGACAGATACGCAGTATTTT. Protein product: CASSARPAGSTDTQYF.

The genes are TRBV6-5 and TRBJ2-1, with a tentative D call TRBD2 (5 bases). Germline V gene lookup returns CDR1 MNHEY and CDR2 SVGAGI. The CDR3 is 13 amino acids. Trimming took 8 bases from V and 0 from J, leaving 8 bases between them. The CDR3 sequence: CASGLSSYNEQFF. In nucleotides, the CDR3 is TGTGCCAGCGGACTCTCCTCCTACAATGAGCAGTTCTTC.

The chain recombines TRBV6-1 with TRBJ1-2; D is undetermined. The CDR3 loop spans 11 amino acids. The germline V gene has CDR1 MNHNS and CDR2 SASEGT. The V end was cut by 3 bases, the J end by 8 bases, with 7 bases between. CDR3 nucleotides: TGTGCCAGCAGTGACGCTTTCGGCTACACCTTC. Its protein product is CASSDAFGYTF.

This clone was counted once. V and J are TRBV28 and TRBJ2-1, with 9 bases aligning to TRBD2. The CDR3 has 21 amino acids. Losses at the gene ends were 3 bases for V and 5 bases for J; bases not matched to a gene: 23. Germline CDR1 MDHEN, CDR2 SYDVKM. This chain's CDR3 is CASSFPSPGTSFVRVNNEQFF. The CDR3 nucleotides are TGTGCCAGCAGTTTCCCCAGCCCCGGGACTAGCTTTGTCAGGGTAAACAATGAGCAGTTCTTC.

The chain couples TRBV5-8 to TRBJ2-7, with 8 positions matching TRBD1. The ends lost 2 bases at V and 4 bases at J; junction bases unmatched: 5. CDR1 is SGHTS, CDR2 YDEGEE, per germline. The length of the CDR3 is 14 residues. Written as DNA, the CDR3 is TGTGCCAGCAGCTTTAGGAACAGGGGGTACGAGCAGTACTTC. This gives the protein CASSFRNRGYEQYF.

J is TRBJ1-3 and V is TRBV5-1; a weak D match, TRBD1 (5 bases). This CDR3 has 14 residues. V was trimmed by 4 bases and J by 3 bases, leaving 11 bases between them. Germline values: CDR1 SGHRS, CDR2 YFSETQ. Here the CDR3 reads CASSRGSRGNTIYF. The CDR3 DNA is TGCGCCAGCAGCCGGGGGTCCCGTGGAAACACCATATATTTT.

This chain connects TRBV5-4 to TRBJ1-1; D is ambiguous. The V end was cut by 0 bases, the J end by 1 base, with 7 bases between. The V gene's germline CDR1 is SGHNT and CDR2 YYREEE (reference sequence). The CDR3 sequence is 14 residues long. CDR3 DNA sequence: TGTGCCAGCAGCTTGGGGGCTCAGAACACTGAAGCTTTCTTT. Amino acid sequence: CASSLGAQNTEAFF.

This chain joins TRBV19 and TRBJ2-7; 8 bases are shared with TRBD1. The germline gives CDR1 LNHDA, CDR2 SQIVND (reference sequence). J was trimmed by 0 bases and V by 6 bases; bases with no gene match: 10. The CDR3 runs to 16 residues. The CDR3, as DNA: TGTGCCAGTAGACCGACAGGGGCTGGACGCTCCTACGAGCAGTACTTC. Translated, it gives CASRPTGAGRSYEQYF.